This TCR beta chain stems from a study of blood T cell repertoires in COVID-19. CDR3 length: 13 residues. With 7 bases removed from V and 3 bases from J, the gap between germline ends came to 9 bases. The germline gives CDR1 LGHDT, CDR2 YNNKEL (reference sequence). Only in-frame clones appear in the TCRdb table, and some are missing; sequencing was by immunoSEQ multiplex PCR. The table records hundreds of thousands of clones, approximately 90% of them present only once. The clonotype was recovered from a woman in her thirties with active or convalescent COVID-19. The source material was peripheral blood. The V call is TRBV3-1 (or the pseudogene TRBV3-2), the J call TRBJ2-2; D gene uncertain. CDR3 DNA: TGTGCCAGCATGGCCTCTTACACCGGGGAGCTGTTTTTT. Translation gives CASMASYTGELFF.